This entry describes one TCR beta chain. In germline, CDR1 is KGHSH, CDR2 LQKENI. The CDR3 contains 14 residues. The germline V and J ends were trimmed by 1 base and 6 bases, with 11 bases remaining between them. This sample was included in a study of blood T cell repertoires in COVID-19. About the research overall: Donors in the United States, Italy and Spain gave samples during acute or convalescent COVID-19. Sources were T cells, B-cell-depleted T cells, or PBMCs; the material itself was cDNA or gDNA.

In the authors' methods: Using reference gene primer amplification, nucleated cell counts were estimated. Profiling relied on immunoSEQ multiplex PCR, and the TCRdb table lists in-frame clones only, not all of them. V, J and clone size were drawn from that table, and D and trimming were deduced from the DNA. Altogether 200,000 to 250,000 clones are present, about 82% being singletons, with the ten largest covering roughly 12%. The sequence derives from a man older than 75 with acute or convalescent COVID-19. The chain couples TRBV18 to TRBJ2-3; D remains unclear. The sequencing sample was made of peripheral blood. CDR3 residues: CASSPLSGRDTQYF. CDR3 sequence (DNA): TGTGCCAGCTCACCACTTTCGGGTCGGGATACGCAGTATTTT. Complete variable domain (other parts from reference TRBV18 and TRBJ2-3): NAGVMQNPRHLVRRRGQEARLRCSPMKGHSHVYWYRQLPEEGLKFMVYLQKENIIDESGMPKERFSAEFPKEGPSILRIQQVVRGDSAAYFCASSPLSGRDTQYFGPGTRLTVL.